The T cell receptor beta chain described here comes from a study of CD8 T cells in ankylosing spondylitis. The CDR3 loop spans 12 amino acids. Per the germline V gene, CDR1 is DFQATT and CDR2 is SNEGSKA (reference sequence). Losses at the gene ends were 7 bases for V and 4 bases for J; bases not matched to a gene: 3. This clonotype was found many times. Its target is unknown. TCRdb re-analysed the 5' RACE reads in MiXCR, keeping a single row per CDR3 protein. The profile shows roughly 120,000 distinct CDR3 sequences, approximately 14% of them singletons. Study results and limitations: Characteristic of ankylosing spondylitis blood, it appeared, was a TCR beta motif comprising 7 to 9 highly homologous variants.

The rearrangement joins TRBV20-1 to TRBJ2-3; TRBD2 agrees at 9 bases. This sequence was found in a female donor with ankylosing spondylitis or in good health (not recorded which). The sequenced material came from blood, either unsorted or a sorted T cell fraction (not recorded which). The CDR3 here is CSGGLASDTQYF. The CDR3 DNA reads TGCAGTGGGGGACTAGCCTCAGATACGCAGTATTTT.